This entry lists 2 T cell receptor beta chains sequenced from one sample in a study of Graves' ophthalmopathy and Graves' hyperthyroidism. Amplification of the TCR beta CDR3 regions used RNA transcripts (as template). HTBI-primed RT-PCR formed the first round, and a multiplex PCR formed the second. MiXCR was run by TCRdb on the multiplex PCR reads, yielding one entry per CDR3 protein. The data contain roughly 160,000 distinct CDR3 sequences, approximately 40% of them seen just once; the ten biggest clones take up roughly 8.9%. Sequencing input: peripheral blood. The receptors shown here come from a man aged 25-45 years with Graves' ophthalmopathy.

The rearrangement links TRBV19 to TRBJ1-2; D not resolved. CDR1 and CDR2 from the germline V gene are LNHDA and SQIVND (reference sequence). Trimming took 10 bases from V and 2 from J, leaving 11 bases between them. This CDR3 has 12 amino acids. The CDR3 protein is CATYSQNYGYTF. As DNA, the CDR3 is TGTGCCACCTACTCACAGAACTATGGCTACACCTTC.

In its sample, this clonotype was seen many times. The chain carries TRBV6-2 or TRBV6-3 and TRBJ2-2, with 9 bases aligning to TRBD2. The length of the CDR3 is 16 residues. Per germline, CDR1 MNHEY and CDR2 SVGEGT. V trimming: 6 bases; J trimming: 10 bases; junction bases outside the gene matches: 15. The CDR3 bases are TGTGCCAGCAGCTCGACCGGGACTAGCAGTGGTCCGGAGCTGTTTTTT. It encodes CASSSTGTSSGPELFF.